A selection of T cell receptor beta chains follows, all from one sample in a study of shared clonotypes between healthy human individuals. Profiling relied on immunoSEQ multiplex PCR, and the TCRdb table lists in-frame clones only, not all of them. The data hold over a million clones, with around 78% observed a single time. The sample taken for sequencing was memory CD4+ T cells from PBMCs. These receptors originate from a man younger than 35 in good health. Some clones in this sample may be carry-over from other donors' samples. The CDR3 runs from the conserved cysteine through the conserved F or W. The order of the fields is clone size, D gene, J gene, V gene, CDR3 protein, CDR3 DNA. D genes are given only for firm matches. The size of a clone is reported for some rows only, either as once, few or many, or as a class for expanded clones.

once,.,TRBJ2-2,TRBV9,CASSPRSNTGELFF,TGTGCCAGCAGCCCCAGGTCAAACACCGGGGAGCTGTTTTTT
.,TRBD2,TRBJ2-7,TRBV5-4,CASSLTSSGSYGEQYF,TGTGCCAGCAGCTTAACTTCTAGCGGGAGCTATGGAGAGCAGTACTTC
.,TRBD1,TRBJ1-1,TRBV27,CASSTPDRGIRNTEAFF,TGTGCCAGCAGCACCCCCGACAGGGGAATTCGGAACACTGAAGCTTTCTTT
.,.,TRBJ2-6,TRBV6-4,CASGPYTGSAGANVLTF,TGTGCCAGCGGTCCCTATACAGGGTCGGCTGGGGCCAACGTCCTGACTTTC
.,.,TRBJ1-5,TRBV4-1,CASSRTPGQSQPQHF,TGCGCCAGCAGCCGAACCCCTGGACAAAGTCAGCCCCAGCATTTT
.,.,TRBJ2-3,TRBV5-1,CASSTGRPGADTQYF,TGCGCCAGCAGCACCGGCCGTCCAGGCGCAGATACGCAGTATTTT
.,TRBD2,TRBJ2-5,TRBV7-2,CASSFGLAGGPDPRETQYF,TGTGCCAGCAGCTTTGGCCTAGCGGGAGGCCCTGACCCCCGAGAGACCCAGTACTTC
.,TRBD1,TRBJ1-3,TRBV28,CASSRAETGATSSGNTIYF,TGTGCCAGCAGTCGGGCAGAGACAGGGGCGACGAGTTCTGGAAACACCATATATTTT
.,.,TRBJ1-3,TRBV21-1,CASSNKSPRGGIFSGNTIYF,TGTGCCAGCAGCAACAAATCCCCCCGAGGGGGGATCTTCTCTGGAAACACCATATATTTT
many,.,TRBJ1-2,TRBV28,CASSLSGDRGYTF,TGTGCCAGCAGTTTATCTGGAGACCGAGGATACACCTTC
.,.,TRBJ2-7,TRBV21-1,CASNPRASYEQYF,TGTGCCAGCAACCCCCGGGCCTCCTACGAGCAGTACTTC